A single sample is the source of the 25 T cell receptor beta chains below, sequenced in a study of chemoradiotherapy in HPV16-positive cancers (dated by TCRdb to between 2021 and 2024). The library was obtained by the immunoSEQ multiplex PCR assay. This is the immuneACCESS table as TCRdb keeps it, with only in-frame sequences that have V and J called. A part of the clones is gone; compared with another copy, unresolved V genes explain less than half, and the rest is unexplained. This sample gives over 30,000 clones in total; around 77% of them show up just once. The ten largest account for 3.5% to 4% of the sample. The sequenced sample was blood, obtained from a patient who underwent chemoradiotherapy. The source is a human donor with HPV-associated anogenital cancer.

The CDR3 sequence: CASSEQGAPYGYTF. The DNA for the CDR3 is TGTGCCAGCAGTGAACAGGGGGCGCCCTATGGCTACACCTTC. The chain links TRBV6-1 to TRBJ1-2; 8 nucleotides match TRBD1. The germline V gene has CDR1 MNHNS and CDR2 SASEGT. The CDR3 length is 14 residues. J lost 4 bases, V lost 2 bases, and 3 bases had no gene match.

This clone was counted only a few times. This chain uses TRBV7-8 with TRBJ1-2, with 9 bases lining up with TRBD1. This CDR3 region has 14 residues. The V and J ends lost 5 bases and 5 bases, in that order; junction bases with no gene match: 6. Per germline, CDR1 SGHVS and CDR2 FQNEAQ. The CDR3 nucleotides read TGTGCCAGCAGCATACAGGGGGCGGGGTATGGCTACACCTTC. Encoded protein: CASSIQGAGYGYTF.

The rearrangement joins TRBV28 to TRBJ2-3, with TRBD1 identical over 8 bases. The V gene's germline CDR1 is MDHEN and CDR2 SYDVKM. The CDR3 runs to 16 residues. J was trimmed by 5 bases and V by 2 bases; bases with no gene match: 9. CDR3 nucleotides: TGTGCCAGCAGTTTACAGGGGGCGGCCGGGGTAGATACGCAGTATTTT. This gives the protein CASSLQGAAGVDTQYF.

This clone has only a few counts. In DNA, the CDR3 is TGCGCCAGCAGCTTTGGCGGGGGGGTCGGAAACATTCAGTACTTC. Its translation is CASSFGGGVGNIQYF. This sequence joins TRBV5-1 and TRBJ2-4; the match to TRBD2 covers 9 bases. J gave up 6 bases and V 2 bases, and 6 bases lay outside the gene matches. The CDR3 covers 15 residues. Germline CDR1 and CDR2: SGHRS and YFSETQ.

The chain uses TRBV2 and TRBJ1-2, with a weak D call TRBD1 (6 bases). Per germline, CDR1 SNHLY and CDR2 FYNNEI. The CDR3 spans 14 residues. V gave up 4 bases and J gave up 4 bases, with 13 bases separating them. CDR3 amino acids: CASSVDRDIYGYTF. The DNA for the CDR3 is TGTGCCAGCAGTGTCGACCGGGACATCTATGGCTACACCTTC.

Of note for this clone: Different DNA sequences within this sample yield the same CDR3. This chain connects TRBV13 to TRBJ2-1; D uncertain. This CDR3 contains 13 residues. Trimming removed 5 bases at V and 4 bases at J, with 9 bases between. Germline values: CDR1 PRHDT, CDR2 FYEKMQ (reference sequence). The CDR3 here is CASSPGRYNEQFF. The CDR3 DNA is TGTGCCAGCAGCCCCGGTCGGTACAATGAGCAGTTCTTC. Looking up the rest from reference TRBV13 and TRBJ2-1 gives the full variable domain: AAGVIQSPRHLIKEKRETATLKCYPIPRHDTVYWYQQGPGQDPQFLISFYEKMQSDKGSIPDRFSAQQFSDYHSELNMSSLELGDSALYFCASSPGRYNEQFFGPGTRLTVL.

This clone was detected only once. CDR3 region: CASSERGLSAGNTIYF. CDR3 DNA sequence: TGTGCCAGCAGTGAAAGGGGGCTGTCGGCTGGAAACACCATATATTTT. The rearrangement uses TRBV6-1 and TRBJ1-3; TRBD1 matches at 7 bases. The V gene end was trimmed by 2 bases and the J gene end by 2 bases; junction bases not matched to a gene: 6. Germline V gene data show CDR1 as MNHNS and CDR2 as SASEGT. The CDR3 runs 16 residues.

This clone was seen a single time. The chain combines TRBV6-5 with TRBJ1-5; D remains unclear. Germline V gene data show CDR1 as MNHEY and CDR2 as SVGAGI. The CDR3 covers 15 residues. The V gene lost 6 bases and the J gene lost 3 bases, with 15 bases spanning the gap. The CDR3 is CASSRTGTYNQPQHF. As DNA, the CDR3 is TGTGCCAGCAGCCGAACGGGAACTTACAATCAGCCCCAGCATTTT.

This clone appeared once. The chain's CDR3 is CASSAGQGYGTEAFF. CDR3 bases: TGCGCCAGCAGCGCGGGACAGGGCTACGGCACTGAAGCTTTCTTT. The J gene is TRBJ1-1, the V gene TRBV5-1; 9 bases agree with TRBD1. V trimming: 4 bases; J trimming: 4 bases; junction bases outside the gene matches: 8. In germline, CDR1 is SGHRS, CDR2 YFSETQ. The CDR3 is made up of 15 amino acids.

The chain couples TRBV7-9 to TRBJ1-2; unclear D gene. The CDR3 sequence is 13 residues long. Trimming pared 5 bases from V and 5 bases from J, leaving 12 bases between. Germline CDR1 and CDR2: SEHNR and FQNEAQ (reference sequence). CDR3 region: CASSPEGGYGYTF. CDR3 sequence (DNA): TGTGCCAGCAGCCCAGAGGGTGGGTATGGCTACACCTTC.

This clone is a singleton in its sample. This chain connects TRBV30 to TRBJ2-3; either TRBD1 or TRBD2 may fit D (5 bases each). The CDR3 is made up of 15 amino acids. Trimming pared 3 bases from V and 5 bases from J, leaving 18 bases between. Germline V gives CDR1 GTSNPN, CDR2 SVGIG (reference sequence). The CDR3 is CAWRIPQGVGDTQYF. As DNA, the CDR3 is TGTGCCTGGAGGATACCCCAGGGAGTAGGAGATACGCAGTATTTT. Using reference TRBV30 and TRBJ2-3 for the parts outside the CDR3, the full variable domain is SQTIHQWPATLVQPVGSPLSLECTVEGTSNPNLYWYRQAAGRGLQLLFYSVGIGQISSEVPQNLSASRPQDRQFILSSKKLLLSDSGFYLCAWRIPQGVGDTQYFGPGTRLTVL.

The rearrangement uses TRBV7-7 and TRBJ2-2, with D possibly TRBD1 on 5 matching bases. The germline V and J ends were trimmed by 2 bases and 5 bases, with 9 bases remaining between them. Per germline, CDR1 SSHAT and CDR2 FNYEAQ (reference sequence). This CDR3 is 14 amino acids long. This CDR3 is CASSLSGATGELFF. Written as DNA, the CDR3 is TGTGCCAGCAGCTTATCTGGGGCGACCGGGGAGCTGTTTTTT.

The rearrangement links TRBV10-3 to TRBJ2-1; TRBD2 agrees at 15 bases. Germline V gene lookup returns CDR1 ENHRY and CDR2 SYGVKD. The ends lost 0 bases at V and 8 bases at J; junction bases unmatched: 2. The CDR3 has 16 amino acids. CDR3 sequence (DNA): TGTGCCATCAGTGAGTCGGGGACTAGCGGGGGGCATGAGCAGTTCTTC. Translation gives CAISESGTSGGHEQFF.

This sequence joins TRBV9 and TRBJ2-3; TRBD2 aligns across 9 bases. With 0 bases clipped from V and 5 bases from J, the junction kept 7 bases outside the gene matches. The CDR3 sequence is 16 residues long. Germline V CDR1 and CDR2: SGDLS, YYNGEE. CDR3 sequence reads: CASSVGGLAKQDTQYF. The CDR3 bases are TGTGCCAGCAGCGTAGGGGGACTAGCTAAGCAAGATACGCAGTATTTT.

This clone has a handful of counts. The chain employs TRBV7-9 and TRBJ1-1; D might be TRBD1 (6 bases). Deletions cut 5 bases from V and 8 bases from J, with 12 bases between. Germline V gene lookup returns CDR1 SEHNR and CDR2 FQNEAQ (reference sequence). The CDR3 consists of 12 residues. The CDR3: CASSNTGTEAFF. CDR3 nucleotides: TGTGCCAGCAGCAATACCGGGACAGAAGCTTTCTTT.

The chain carries TRBV4-1 and TRBJ2-5; 7 nucleotides match TRBD1. The germline V gene encodes CDR1 MGHRA and CDR2 YSYEKL. Trimming at V came to 4 bases and at J to 5 bases, leaving 4 bases not matched to a gene. The CDR3 is 13 amino acids. The CDR3 DNA is TGCGCCAGCAGCCGAACAGGGGACGAGACCCAGTACTTC. As protein: CASSRTGDETQYF.

The rearrangement uses TRBV6-5 and TRBJ2-7; perhaps TRBD1 as D (6 bases). V was trimmed by 6 bases and J by 3 bases, leaving 15 bases between them. This CDR3 region has 14 residues. Germline V gene lookup returns CDR1 MNHEY and CDR2 SVGAGI. The CDR3 sequence is CASRRTGQNYEQYF. In DNA, the CDR3 is TGTGCCAGCAGGCGTACGGGACAAAACTACGAGCAGTACTTC.

This chain joins TRBV2 and TRBJ1-2; TRBD1 aligns across 8 bases. The CDR3 has 16 amino acids. With V trimmed by 1 base and J by 7 bases, 11 bases remained unmatched. Germline values: CDR1 SNHLY, CDR2 FYNNEI. This CDR3 is CASSEGGQGPSRGYTF. In DNA form, the CDR3 reads TGTGCCAGCAGTGAAGGAGGACAGGGCCCTAGTCGTGGCTACACCTTC.

The chain combines TRBV5-6 with TRBJ1-4; 9 positions match TRBD1. Germline-derived CDR1 and CDR2 are SGHDT and YYEEEE. The CDR3 has 14 amino acids. Trimming removed 5 bases from V and 7 bases from J; junction bases left unmatched: 6. CDR3 bases: TGTGCCAGCAGTCCCGGGACAGGGTTTGAAAAACTGTTTTTT. As protein: CASSPGTGFEKLFF.

J is TRBJ1-1 and V is TRBV7-2; D may be TRBD1 (5 bases). Trimming removed 6 bases from V and 0 bases from J, with 11 bases in between. From germline, CDR1 is SGHTA and CDR2 FQGNSA. The CDR3 sequence is 14 residues long. This CDR3 reads CASRAGGMNTEAFF. The CDR3 region has the DNA TGTGCCAGCAGGGCGGGGGGGATGAACACTGAAGCTTTCTTT.

V is TRBV6-1 and J is TRBJ2-5; TRBD2 aligns across 7 bases. Germline lookup yields CDR1 MNHNS and CDR2 SASEGT. This CDR3 contains 15 residues. The V segment lost 0 bases and the J segment 5 bases; nucleotides outside the gene matches: 6. The CDR3 is CASSEAGGAGETQYF. CDR3 in DNA: TGTGCCAGCAGTGAAGCGGGAGGGGCCGGGGAGACCCAGTACTTC.

The chain joins TRBV2 to TRBJ2-1, with D perhaps matching TRBD2 (6 bases). This CDR3 is 13 amino acids long. The germline gives CDR1 SNHLY, CDR2 FYNNEI. V dropped 10 bases and J dropped 6 bases, with 16 bases sitting between them. The CDR3, as DNA: TGTGCCACTGACCCCGGGACTTCCAATGAGCAGTTCTTC. This gives the protein CATDPGTSNEQFF.

This rearrangement joins TRBV18 to TRBJ1-5; D is uncertain. Looked up from germline, CDR1 is KGHSH and CDR2 is LQKENI. V was clipped by 6 bases and J by 4 bases, with 10 bases between them. This CDR3 comprises 13 residues. Here the CDR3 DNA reads TGTGCCAGCTCCCGGGAGGGTAATCAGCCCCAGCATTTT. Its protein product is CASSREGNQPQHF.

The chain combines TRBV7-3 with TRBJ1-4; D unresolved. This CDR3 is 15 amino acids long. V dropped 5 bases and J dropped 8 bases, with 18 bases sitting between them. The V gene's germline CDR1 is SGHTA and CDR2 FQGTGA. Here the CDR3 reads CASSPSGKVGEKLFF. CDR3 in DNA: TGTGCCAGCAGCCCCTCGGGAAAGGTTGGGGAAAAACTGTTTTTT. The variable domain in full, completed from reference TRBV7-3 and TRBJ1-4, reads GAGVSQTPSNKVTEKGKYVELRCDPISGHTALYWYRQSLGQGPEFLIYFQGTGAADDSGLPNDRFFAVRPEGSVSTLKIQRTERGDSAVYLCASSPSGKVGEKLFFGSGTQLSVL.

J is TRBJ1-2 and V is TRBV5-4; the match to TRBD1 covers 9 bases. Germline V CDR1 and CDR2: SGHNT, YYREEE (reference sequence). Trimming took 5 bases from V and 8 from J; bases not matched to a gene: 19. The CDR3 loop spans 17 amino acids. This chain's CDR3 is CASRPAGTGKGGWGYTF. CDR3 nucleotides: TGTGCCAGCAGGCCAGCCGGGACAGGGAAAGGAGGCTGGGGCTACACCTTC.